The 4 T cell receptor beta chains listed next were all sequenced from one sample in a study of CD8+ T cells in alopecia areata. cDNA reverse transcribed from extracted RNA served as the sequencing template. The table came from immunoSEQ multiplex PCR; TCRdb's copy has only in-frame clones and leaves some out. The sample carries 150,000 or so clones, about 53% recorded once. The material was CD8+ T cells sorted from blood, obtained at week 0. These receptors were obtained from a human donor with alopecia areata.

The chain links TRBV30 to TRBJ1-2; D not certain. Germline CDR1 and CDR2: GTSNPN and SVGIG (reference sequence). This CDR3 has 11 amino acids. Trimming shortened V by 3 bases and J by 8 bases, and 10 bases separated the two germline ends. CDR3: CAWRDGRGYTF. CDR3 coding DNA: TGTGCCTGGAGGGACGGGAGAGGCTACACCTTC.

V usage is TRBV7-9 and J usage is TRBJ1-6; no definite D call. This CDR3 has 14 residues. Germline V gives CDR1 SEHNR, CDR2 FQNEAQ (reference sequence). V lost 3 bases and J 8 bases, leaving 11 bases between the germline ends. The CDR3 reads CASSFSIGDSPLHF. CDR3 DNA sequence: TGTGCCAGCAGCTTTTCCATTGGGGATTCACCCCTCCACTTT.

The chain carries TRBV7-8 and TRBJ2-1; the D is unclear. Per the germline V gene, CDR1 is SGHVS and CDR2 is FQNEAQ. The CDR3 contains 12 residues. Trimming took 2 bases from V and 10 from J, leaving 9 bases between them. The CDR3 bases are TGTGCCAGCAGCTTAATTCGAATCGAGCAGTTCTTC. Protein: CASSLIRIEQFF.

This clone was seen only once. The CDR3 reads CASSPTDNNEQFF. CDR3 nucleotide sequence: TGCGCCAGCAGCCCAACCGACAACAATGAGCAGTTCTTC. V gene TRBV4-3 combines with J gene TRBJ2-1, with D uncertain. Trimming took off 4 bases at V and 5 bases at J, with 9 bases between the two ends. CDR1 and CDR2 (germline): LGHNA, YSLEER. The CDR3 runs 13 residues.